This TCR beta chain appears in the sequencing data of a study of blood T cell repertoires in COVID-19. Study-wide context: The origin of the acute and convalescent COVID-19 samples was the United States, Italy and Spain. T cells, B-cell-depleted T cells, or PBMCs supplied cDNA or gDNA.

Germline-derived CDR1 and CDR2 are SGHTA and FQGNSA. The CDR3 has 10 residues. Source study methods: Reference gene primers were amplified, and this amplification served to estimate nucleated cell counts. Repertoires were generated with immunoSEQ multiplex PCR, while TCRdb's copy carries only in-frame clones and drops some. Clone size and the V and J calls come from that table; the DNA yielded D and trimming. The sample lists 140,000 or so clones, roughly 80% seen once, with roughly 3% in the top ten. The TCR originated in a woman at least 80 years old with acute or convalescent COVID-19. The rearrangement links TRBV7-2 to TRBJ2-1; a possible D gene is TRBD2 (5 bases). The sample taken for sequencing was peripheral blood. CDR3 loop: CRYIGELKFF. CDR3 sequence (DNA): TGTAGGTATATCGGGGAACTAAAGTTCTTC.